This section outlines one TCR beta chain sequence together with its context. Its antigen is unknown. Researchers ran the PCR with 60 Vbeta and 13 Jbeta primers. The table came from immunoSEQ multiplex PCR; TCRdb's copy has only in-frame clones and leaves some out. The data show around 33,000 clones, approximately 76% seen once. This record comes from a study of cytomegalovirus exposure and HLA in healthy donors. Findings and caveats of the study: The investigators catalogued 150 to 200 TCR beta chains as cytomegalovirus-associated. Several top significant clusters appeared, in a later analysis, to be linked to common viral pathogens. The authors excluded some V segments, including TRBV6-2 and TRBV6-3, as indistinguishable.

Germline V lookup: CDR1 SGHTA, CDR2 FQGTGA. The CDR3 runs to 18 residues. The trim removed 1 base at V and 3 bases at J, leaving 12 bases unmatched. The chain links TRBV7-3 to TRBJ2-3; 8 bases align to TRBD2. The sample taken for sequencing was PBMCs. The receptor was isolated from a woman in her thirties in good health and CMV-seropositive. CDR3 loop: CASSLKDGSGRFTDTQYF. In DNA form, the CDR3 reads TGTGCCAGCAGCTTAAAAGATGGGAGCGGGAGATTTACAGATACGCAGTATTTT.